Presented here are 3 T cell receptor beta chains from one specimen sequenced in a study of CD8 T cells in ankylosing spondylitis. Study-wide findings and caveats: What appeared characteristic of ankylosing spondylitis blood was a TCR beta motif of eight highly homologous variants.

From the 5' RACE reads, TCRdb called clonotypes with MiXCR, one entry per CDR3 protein. The sample lists roughly 300,000 distinct CDR3 sequences, roughly 8% seen once, with roughly 15% in the top ten. No antigen has been identified for these receptors. Specimen: blood, either unsorted or a sorted T cell fraction (not recorded which). These receptors came from a male donor with ankylosing spondylitis.

This clonotype appeared a few times. The chain combines TRBV25-1 with TRBJ2-3; 10 nucleotides match TRBD2. The CDR3 has 14 residues. The germline V gene has CDR1 MGHDK and CDR2 SYGVNS. V shed 8 bases, J shed 1 base, and the junction held 3 bases outside the gene matches. In DNA, the CDR3 is TGTGCCAGCCTAGCGGGAGTGGGCACAGATACGCAGTATTTT. Amino acid sequence: CASLAGVGTDTQYF.

The rearrangement joins TRBV6-2 or TRBV6-3 to TRBJ2-2; D possibly uses TRBD1 or TRBD2 (6 bases each). V lost 2 bases, J lost 4 bases, and 11 bases lay in between. CDR1 MNHEY and CDR2 SVGEGT come from the germline V gene. The length of the CDR3 is 15 residues. The CDR3 loop is CASSYGGPTTGELFF. The CDR3, as DNA: TGTGCCAGCAGTTACGGGGGGCCCACCACCGGGGAGCTGTTTTTT.

In its sample, this clonotype was seen many times. The J gene is TRBJ2-1, the V gene TRBV7-2, with a weak D call TRBD2 (6 bases). The CDR3 has 16 amino acids. CDR1 is SGHTA and CDR2 is FQGNSA in the germline V gene. V was pared by 5 bases and J by 2 bases, with 16 bases between. The CDR3 loop reads CASSRVGEATYNEQFF. DNA of the CDR3: TGTGCCAGCAGCCGGGTCGGGGAGGCGACCTACAATGAGCAGTTCTTC.